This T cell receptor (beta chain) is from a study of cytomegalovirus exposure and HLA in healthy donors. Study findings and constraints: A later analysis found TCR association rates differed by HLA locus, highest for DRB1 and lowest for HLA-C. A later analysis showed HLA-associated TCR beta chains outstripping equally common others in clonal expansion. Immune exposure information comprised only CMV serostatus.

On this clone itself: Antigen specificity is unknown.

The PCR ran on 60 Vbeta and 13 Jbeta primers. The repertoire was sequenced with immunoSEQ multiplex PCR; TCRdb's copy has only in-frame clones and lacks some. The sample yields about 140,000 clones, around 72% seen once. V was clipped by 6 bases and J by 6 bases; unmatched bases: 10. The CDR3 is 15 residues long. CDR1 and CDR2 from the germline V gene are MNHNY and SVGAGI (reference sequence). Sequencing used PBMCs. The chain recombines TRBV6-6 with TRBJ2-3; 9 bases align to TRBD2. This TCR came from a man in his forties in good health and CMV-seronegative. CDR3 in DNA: TGTGCCAGCAGGCGGGGGGGGGCAAGGGGGGATACGCAGTATTTT. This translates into CASRRGGARGDTQYF.